This entry is about one T cell receptor beta chain. Its antigen is not identified. The libraries of TRB cDNA were constructed through 5' RACE using UMI labels. After re-calling the 5' RACE reads, TCRdb lists one entry per CDR3 protein, DNA absent. Its listing shows about 130,000 distinct CDR3 sequences. The sample comes from a study of CXCR3-negative and CXCR3-positive naive CD8 T cells. This CDR3 has 15 amino acids. Per germline, CDR1 LGHNA and CDR2 YSLEER. General study points: Fresh PBMCs served for most assays, and CXCR3 expression fell partially after cryopreservation. Naive subsets expressed similar surface CD5; TRB CDR3 features served to infer TCR strength.

The TCR sequence derives from a human donor in good health. Some clones in this sample may be carry-over from other donors' samples. Sequencing was carried out using naive CXCR3- CD8+ T cells from blood. Subset defined: CD45RO-CCR7+CD27+CD95- naive CD8+ T cells lacking CXCR3 (TNR3-). This chain joins TRBV4-3 and TRBJ2-4; the D call of TRBD1 rests on TCRdb alone, since no DNA is present to check it. Here the CDR3 reads CASSQADPAENIQYF.